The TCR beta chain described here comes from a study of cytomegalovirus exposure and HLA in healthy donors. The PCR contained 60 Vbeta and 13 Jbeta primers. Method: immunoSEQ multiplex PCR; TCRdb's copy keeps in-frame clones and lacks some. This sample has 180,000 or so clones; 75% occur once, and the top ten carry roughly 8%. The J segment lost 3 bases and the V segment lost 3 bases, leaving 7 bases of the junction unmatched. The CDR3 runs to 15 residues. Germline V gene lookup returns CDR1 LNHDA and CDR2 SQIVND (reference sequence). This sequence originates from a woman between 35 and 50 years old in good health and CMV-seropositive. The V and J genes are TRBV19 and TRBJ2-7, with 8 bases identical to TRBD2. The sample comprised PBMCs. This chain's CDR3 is CASSIKREGGYEQYF. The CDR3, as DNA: TGTGCCAGTAGTATTAAACGGGAGGGGGGCTACGAGCAGTACTTC.